One sample yielded the 18 T cell receptor beta chains listed below, sequenced in a study of blood T cell repertoires in COVID-19 (dated by TCRdb to the early 2020s). Library preparation was by the immunoSEQ multiplex PCR assay. TCRdb re-hosts the immuneACCESS table, in-frame sequences only. Its copies lack some clones; in the studies checked, an unresolved V gene accounts for under half of them, and the cause for the rest is not known. The sample records 300,000 or so clones, 85% to 90% of which are singletons. The ten top clones hold roughly 10% of the sample. Material for sequencing was PBMCs or T cells enriched from blood (not recorded which). These receptors were obtained from a woman aged 18-29 years who had recovered from COVID-19.

The chain links TRBV24-1 to TRBJ2-3; D is perhaps TRBD2 (6 bases). There are 20 residues in the CDR3. Germline V gene lookup returns CDR1 KGHDR and CDR2 SFDVKD. V lost 1 base to trimming and J lost 0 bases, with 22 bases between them. CDR3 residues: CATSDFGSRNLRPSTDTQYF. CDR3 DNA: TGTGCCACCAGTGATTTCGGGAGCCGGAATTTAAGGCCTAGCACAGATACGCAGTATTTT.

In this sample, this clone turned up many times. The gene calls are TRBV7-3 and TRBJ2-1; maybe TRBD2 (6 bases). The CDR3 runs to 16 residues. V dropped 4 bases and J dropped 10 bases, with 23 bases sitting between them. Germline V gene lookup returns CDR1 SGHTA and CDR2 FQGTGA. CDR3 protein: CASSSSSGTASREQFF. CDR3 bases: TGTGCCAGCAGCTCGTCCTCCGGGACTGCCTCAAGGGAGCAGTTCTTC.

The chain recombines TRBV7-6 with TRBJ2-5; 9 bases map to TRBD1. CDR3 length: 15 amino acids. From germline, CDR1 is SGHVS and CDR2 FNYEAQ. Germline trimming cut 1 base from V and 5 bases from J; bases unmatched to any gene: 5. CDR3 sequence (DNA): TGTGCCAGCAGCTTAGGGACAGGGGCGGGGGAGACCCAGTACTTC. Translation gives CASSLGTGAGETQYF.

The chain uses TRBV27 and TRBJ2-1; a weak D match, TRBD2 (5 bases). Trimming removed 3 bases at V and 0 bases at J, with 18 bases between. Germline CDR1 reads MNHEY; CDR2 reads SMNVEV (reference sequence). CDR3 length: 18 amino acids. The CDR3 sequence: CASSFKPPGFPSYNEQFF. CDR3 sequence (DNA): TGTGCCAGCAGTTTTAAACCACCGGGATTCCCCTCCTACAATGAGCAGTTCTTC.

The rearrangement uses TRBV3-1 (or the pseudogene TRBV3-2) and TRBJ1-4; 9 bases match TRBD1. The J segment lost 7 bases and the V segment lost 2 bases, leaving 5 bases of the junction unmatched. This CDR3 spans 15 amino acids. Germline loops: CDR1 LGHDT, CDR2 YNNKEL (reference sequence). The CDR3 loop reads CASSQTGTGSEKLFF. CDR3 bases: TGTGCCAGCAGCCAAACCGGGACAGGGTCTGAAAAACTGTTTTTT.

Here the CDR3 reads CATSRDTSDYNEQFF. The DNA of the CDR3 is TGTGCCACCAGCAGAGATACTAGCGACTACAATGAGCAGTTCTTC. The rearrangement uses TRBV15 and TRBJ2-1, with 7 bases fitting TRBD2. Germline CDR1 is LNHNV and CDR2 is YYDKDF (reference sequence). CDR3 size: 15 residues. The J segment lost 3 bases and the V segment lost 0 bases, leaving 2 bases of the junction unmatched.

V usage is TRBV6-5 and J usage is TRBJ1-1; D gene uncertain. Germline V gene data show CDR1 as MNHEY and CDR2 as SVGAGI. This CDR3 has 14 amino acids. V was shortened by 6 bases and J by 4 bases, with 15 bases between the two germline ends. CDR3 residues: CASSHAPPGTEAFF. The CDR3 region has the DNA TGTGCCAGCAGCCACGCCCCGCCGGGCACTGAAGCTTTCTTT.

This clone has more than one count but fewer than ten. The chain recombines TRBV27 with TRBJ2-7; 7 bases match TRBD1. CDR1 is MNHEY and CDR2 is SMNVEV in the germline V gene (reference sequence). V shed 5 bases, J shed 2 bases, and the junction held 6 bases outside the gene matches. The CDR3 has 14 residues. CDR3 DNA sequence: TGTGCCAGCAGTAGACAGGGACCTACCTACGAGCAGTACTTC. It specifies CASSRQGPTYEQYF.

In its sample, this clone was seen a few times. This chain joins TRBV10-3 and TRBJ2-2; weak D call: TRBD2 (6 bases). Trimming cost V 6 bases and J 4 bases, with 9 bases left between them. The CDR3 contains 13 residues. Germline-derived CDR1 and CDR2 are ENHRY and SYGVKD. CDR3 DNA sequence: TGTGCCATCAGGGGGACTCTCACCGGGGAGCTGTTTTTT. Its translation is CAIRGTLTGELFF.

The chain has TRBV7-2 and TRBJ1-2, with TRBD1 as a possible D gene (6 bases). Looked up from germline, CDR1 is SGHTA and CDR2 is FQGNSA. CDR3 length equals 16 residues. V was clipped by 4 bases and J by 2 bases, with 17 bases between them. Here the CDR3 DNA reads TGTGCCAGCAGCTCTCGACCGGGACATCTAAACTATGGCTACACCTTC. Its protein is CASSSRPGHLNYGYTF.

This clone turned up a few times. This rearrangement joins TRBV7-9 to TRBJ1-2, with D maybe TRBD1 (6 bases). V was cut by 4 bases and J by 4 bases, with 13 bases left in between. CDR3 length: 14 amino acids. Germline V gives CDR1 SEHNR, CDR2 FQNEAQ (reference sequence). CDR3 region: CASSWMDSGYGYTF. In DNA form, the CDR3 reads TGTGCCAGCAGCTGGATGGACAGCGGCTATGGCTACACCTTC. The full variable domain, with the rest looked up from reference TRBV7-9 and TRBJ1-2, is DTGVSQNPRHKITKRGQNVTFRCDPISEHNRLYWYRQTLGQGPEFLTYFQNEAQLEKSRLLSDRFSAERPKGSFSTLEIQRTEQGDSAMYLCASSWMDSGYGYTFGSGTRLTVV.

The rearrangement uses TRBV5-6 and TRBJ2-7; 10 nucleotides line up with TRBD2. The length of the CDR3 is 15 residues. The germline CDR1 and CDR2 sequences are SGHDT and YYEEEE. With V trimmed by 1 base and J by 2 bases, 3 bases remained unmatched. CDR3 sequence: CASSLSGLAAYEQYF. The CDR3 bases are TGTGCCAGCAGCTTGTCAGGACTAGCGGCCTACGAGCAGTACTTC.

The chain recombines TRBV2 with TRBJ2-1, with 12 bases aligning to TRBD2. Germline CDR1 and CDR2: SNHLY and FYNNEI. V shed 4 bases and J 9 bases; nucleotides not matched to a gene: 7. The length of the CDR3 is 15 residues. In DNA form, the CDR3 reads TGTGCCAGCAGTGGACCTAGCGGGAGGGCGGCTGAGCAGTTCTTC. It encodes CASSGPSGRAAEQFF.

This chain joins TRBV25-1 and TRBJ1-1, with unresolved D. V was trimmed by 10 bases and J by 5 bases, leaving 17 bases between them. The CDR3 spans 13 residues. The germline CDR1 and CDR2 sequences are MGHDK and SYGVNS. Here the CDR3 reads CATISGGGTEAFF. In nucleotides, the CDR3 is TGTGCCACGATCAGCGGAGGAGGAACTGAAGCTTTCTTT. Combining the CDR3 with reference TRBV25-1 and TRBJ1-1 gives the whole variable domain EADIYQTPRYLVIGTGKKITLECSQTMGHDKMYWYQQDPGMELHLIHYSYGVNSTEKGDLSSESTVSRIRTEHFPLTLESARPSHTSQYLCATISGGGTEAFFGQGTRLTVV.

The chain employs TRBV7-3 and TRBJ1-1; TRBD1 might be the D (5 bases). Per germline, CDR1 SGHTA and CDR2 FQGTGA. Deletions cut 1 base from V and 4 bases from J, with 7 bases between. There are 13 residues in the CDR3. The CDR3: CASSLNQGTEAFF. The CDR3, as DNA: TGTGCCAGCAGCTTAAATCAGGGCACTGAAGCTTTCTTT.

A few counts support this clone. This rearrangement joins TRBV6-5 to TRBJ1-2; TRBD1 agrees at 7 bases. Looked up from germline, CDR1 is MNHEY and CDR2 is SVGAGI. The CDR3 extends over 14 amino acids. V dropped 4 bases and J dropped 2; count of bases not matched to a gene: 4. In DNA form, the CDR3 reads TGTGCCAGCAGTTCGCGACAGGGCAACTATGGCTACACCTTC. Protein product: CASSSRQGNYGYTF.

This chain links TRBV2 with TRBJ1-5, with D possibly being TRBD1 (5 bases). Germline CDR1 is SNHLY and CDR2 is FYNNEI. V was clipped by 8 bases and J by 3 bases, with 17 bases between them. There are 15 residues in the CDR3. The CDR3 sequence is CASRQGMRDNQPQHF. In nucleotides, the CDR3 is TGTGCCAGCCGGCAGGGTATGCGAGACAATCAGCCCCAGCATTTT.

Turning to this clone: A read error may account for a junction end that differs from germline. This chain connects TRBV19 to TRBJ2-7; D is uncertain. In germline, CDR1 is LNHDA, CDR2 SQIVND (reference sequence). CDR3 length equals 14 residues. The CDR3, as DNA: TGTGCCAGCAGTAGGATCTTCGACGCAGGCGAGCAGTACTTC. It codes for CASSRIFDAGEQYF.